Included here is one T cell receptor (beta chain) sequence, with context. The sample originates from a study of CD8 T cells in Susac syndrome. From blood CD8+ and CD4+ T cells, the TCR beta chain was sequenced. This CDR3 contains 13 residues. CDR1 MDHEN and CDR2 SYDVKM come from the germline V gene. Deletions cut 5 bases from V and 7 bases from J, with 12 bases between. RNA totalling about 0.5 to 1 ug underwent reverse transcription with random hexamers. One entry per CDR3 protein results from TCRdb running MiXCR on the immunoSEQ multiplex PCR reads. Here the sample spans 150,000 to 200,000 distinct CDR3 sequences, around 96% being singletons.

This TCR was sampled from a human donor in good health. The chain employs TRBV28 and TRBJ1-5; weak D call: TRBD1 (6 bases). Input material: CD4+ T cells from PBMCs. This CDR3 is CASSPSDRQPQHF. For the CDR3, the DNA is TGTGCCAGCAGTCCCTCGGACAGACAGCCCCAGCATTTT.